Following are 18 T cell receptor beta chains from one sample sequenced in a study of T cell responses to AZD1222 COVID-19 vaccine. Sequenced by immunoSEQ multiplex PCR; TCRdb stores in-frame clones only, minus some. The repertoire holds roughly 78,000 clones, with around four fifths as singletons. The sample here was peripheral blood, taken on day 0 of AZD1222 vaccination. The receptor set was obtained from an adult in good health.

CDR3 in amino acids: CASSESLGNYEQYF. CDR3 bases: TGCGCCAGCAGTGAGTCTTTGGGTAACTACGAGCAGTACTTC. The V gene is TRBV10-2, the J gene TRBJ2-7; D not certain. The germline CDR1 and CDR2 sequences are WSHSY and SAAADI. V lost 0 bases, J lost 3 bases, and 9 bases lay in between. This CDR3 region has 14 residues.

The J gene is TRBJ1-2, the V gene TRBV7-9, with 8 bases identical to TRBD1. After removal of 1 base from V and 11 bases from J, the junction contained 3 bases not matched to a gene. Germline CDR1 reads SEHNR; CDR2 reads FQNEAQ (reference sequence). The CDR3 has 12 residues. The CDR3 DNA reads TGTGCCAGCAGCTTAGACAGGGGGGATTACACCTTC. Translation: CASSLDRGDYTF.

This chain joins TRBV12-5 and TRBJ1-4; the D gene is possibly TRBD1 (5 bases). The CDR3 is 12 amino acids. Deletions cut 5 bases from V and 8 bases from J, with 9 bases between. Germline loops: CDR1 LGHNT, CDR2 FRNRAP. The CDR3 bases are TGTGCTAGTGGTCGGGAGGGGGAAAAACTGTTTTTT. Protein sequence: CASGREGEKLFF.

The gene calls are TRBV6-5 and TRBJ2-1; either TRBD1 or TRBD2 may supply D (5 bases each). Trimming pared 10 bases from V and 10 bases from J, leaving 20 bases between. The CDR3 covers 13 residues. The germline gives CDR1 MNHEY, CDR2 SVGAGI. Written as DNA, the CDR3 is TGTGCCACCCGGGACGACTACAATGTGGAGCAGTTCTTC. Protein: CATRDDYNVEQFF.

This clone appeared once. V is TRBV14 and J is TRBJ1-5; D possibly corresponds to TRBD1 (6 bases). CDR1 is SGHDN, CDR2 FVKESK, per germline. The CDR3 length is 13 residues. With 5 bases removed from V and 7 bases from J, the gap between germline ends came to 12 bases. The chain's CDR3 is CASSKGDKQPQHF. The CDR3 DNA follows: TGTGCCAGCAGCAAGGGGGACAAACAGCCCCAGCATTTT. Full variable domain (rest looked up from reference TRBV14 and TRBJ1-5): EAGVTQFPSHSVIEKGQTVTLRCDPISGHDNLYWYRRVMGKEIKFLLHFVKESKQDESGMPNNRFLAERTGGTYSTLKVQPAELEDSGVYFCASSKGDKQPQHFGDGTRLSIL.

The CDR3: CAWSGTELNQPQHF. The CDR3 nucleotides read TGTGCCTGGAGTGGGACAGAGCTGAATCAGCCCCAGCATTTT. The chain joins TRBV30 to TRBJ1-5, with TRBD1 as a possible D gene (6 bases). V was clipped by 1 base and J by 4 bases, with 11 bases between them. This CDR3 has 14 residues. From germline, CDR1 is GTSNPN and CDR2 SVGIG (reference sequence).

This clone showed up just a few times. The CDR3 DNA sequence: TGTGCCAGCAGCCTTAGCGGGGGCCGGACGAATACGCAGTATTTT. It encodes CASSLSGGRTNTQYF. The chain combines TRBV7-2 with TRBJ2-3, with TRBD2 identical over 9 bases. This CDR3 region has 15 residues. CDR1 and CDR2 (germline): SGHTA, FQGNSA. V gave up 5 bases and J gave up 7 bases; unmatched junction bases: 10.

The chain's CDR3 is CASSGGTTRLVEQYF. DNA for the CDR3: TGTGCCAGCAGTGGAGGGACTACCCGATTAGTGGAGCAGTACTTC. The chain links TRBV6-2 or TRBV6-3 to TRBJ2-7, with 7 nucleotides matching TRBD2. Germline lookup yields CDR1 MNHEY and CDR2 SVGEGT. The V and J ends lost 5 bases and 7 bases, in that order; junction bases with no gene match: 14. The CDR3 extends over 15 amino acids.

The chain is built from TRBV12-3 or TRBV12-4 and TRBJ1-5; D remains ambiguous. The CDR3 is made up of 13 amino acids. Trimming took 3 bases from V and 0 from J, leaving 3 bases between them. CDR3 coding DNA: TGTGCCAGCAGTTTGGATAGCAATCAGCCCCAGCATTTT. Translation gives CASSLDSNQPQHF.

This sequence joins TRBV29-1 and TRBJ2-1, with 14 bases lining up with TRBD2. Germline V CDR1 and CDR2: SQVTM, ANQGSEA. With 3 bases clipped from V and 10 bases from J, the junction kept 2 bases outside the gene matches. The CDR3 consists of 13 residues. CDR3 region: CSVEGLAGEEQFF. CDR3 bases: TGCAGCGTTGAGGGACTAGCGGGAGAGGAGCAGTTCTTC.

The V call is TRBV11-2, the J call TRBJ2-1, with D possibly TRBD2 on 5 matching bases. Germline CDR1 and CDR2: SGHAT and FQNNGV. The CDR3 consists of 14 residues. Trimming stripped 1 base from V and 5 bases from J, with 9 bases between. In nucleotides, the CDR3 is TGTGCCAGCAGCTTAGCAATCGGGGACAATGAGCAGTTCTTC. Its protein product is CASSLAIGDNEQFF.

Here the CDR3 reads CSVYLPGGRGYEQYF. The CDR3 DNA reads TGCAGCGTATACCTTCCCGGGGGGCGGGGGTACGAGCAGTACTTC. The chain employs TRBV29-1 and TRBJ2-7, with D maybe TRBD2 (7 bases). Germline V gene sequence: CDR1 SQVTM, CDR2 ANQGSEA. The CDR3 spans 15 residues. V was cut by 6 bases and J by 4 bases, with 22 bases left in between.

This sequence joins TRBV5-8 and TRBJ1-6, with no clear D. The CDR3 is made up of 14 amino acids. V was cut by 0 bases and J by 7 bases, with 8 bases left in between. Germline V lookup: CDR1 SGHTS, CDR2 YDEGEE. The CDR3 loop is CASSLGFSNSPLHF. The DNA for the CDR3 is TGTGCCAGCAGCTTGGGGTTTAGCAATTCACCCCTCCACTTT.

The chain combines TRBV7-9 with TRBJ1-2; no clear D gene. The CDR3 contains 8 residues. V was pared by 10 bases and J by 12 bases, with 9 bases between. The V gene's germline CDR1 is SEHNR and CDR2 FQNEAQ (reference sequence). In DNA form, the CDR3 reads TGTGCCACCCCGAGCCACACCTTC. Translated, it gives CATPSHTF.

The chain uses TRBV6-2 or TRBV6-3 and TRBJ2-7, with D tentatively TRBD2 (5 bases). Germline V gene sequence: CDR1 MNHEY, CDR2 SVGEGT. Trimming removed 5 bases from V and 0 bases from J, with 11 bases in between. The CDR3 totals 14 residues. CDR3 sequence: CASSLRDTSYEQYF. The CDR3 coding sequence is TGTGCCAGCAGTCTACGGGATACCTCCTACGAGCAGTACTTC.

The rearrangement links TRBV4-1 to TRBJ2-7; TRBD1 aligns across 7 bases. The germline V gene encodes CDR1 MGHRA and CDR2 YSYEKL. The CDR3 has 14 residues. Trimming took 6 bases from V and 1 from J; bases not matched to a gene: 6. CDR3 protein: CASSPDRDSYEQYF. CDR3 coding DNA: TGCGCCAGCAGTCCCGACAGGGATTCCTACGAGCAGTACTTC.

CDR3 sequence (DNA): TGTGCCATGAGGGGACAGGGAGGGAGAAACACCATATATTTT. Its translation is CAMRGQGGRNTIYF. The chain recombines TRBV10-3 with TRBJ1-3, with TRBD1 identical over 9 bases. Trimming took 9 bases from V and 5 from J; bases not matched to a gene: 8. The CDR3 is 14 residues long. Germline assignment: CDR1 ENHRY and CDR2 SYGVKD.

V usage is TRBV5-6 and J usage is TRBJ2-7; no firm D call. Trimming stripped 0 bases from V and 4 bases from J, with 5 bases between. This CDR3 is built from 12 residues. Germline V lookup: CDR1 SGHDT, CDR2 YYEEEE. In nucleotides, the CDR3 is TGTGCCAGCAGCTTGGCTTCATACGAGCAGTACTTC. This codes for CASSLASYEQYF. The variable domain in full, with the rest retrieved from reference TRBV5-6 and TRBJ2-7, is DAGVTQSPTHLIKTRGQQVTLRCSPKSGHDTVSWYQQALGQGPQFIFQYYEEEERQRGNFPDRFSGHQFPNYSSELNVNALLLGDSALYLCASSLASYEQYFGPGTRLTVT.